The clone carrying this T cell receptor beta chain appeared a single time. Its antigen is as yet unknown. This sample stems from a study of graft-versus-host responses after intestinal transplantation. Study as a whole: Those transplanted obtained multivisceral, liver-intestinal, or isolated intestinal grafts. The study's findings and limits: Marrow from the recipient contained GvH clones, some of which had appeared first in ileum or blood. High graft-versus-host to host-versus-graft T cell clonal ratios marked allografts of patients with graft-donor macrochimerism.

This CDR3 is 13 amino acids long. The germline V gene encodes CDR1 MNHEY and CDR2 SMNVEV (reference sequence). Trimming removed 6 bases from V and 9 bases from J, with 15 bases in between. Using immunoSEQ multiplex PCR, the repertoire was profiled, and TCRdb retains in-frame clones only, with some absent. Of around 100,000 clones in the sample, 85% to 95% were seen once. V and J are TRBV27 and TRBJ2-1, with D perhaps being TRBD1 or TRBD2 (5 bases each). The sample in question was unstimulated CD8+ T cells sorted from spleen or lymph node cells, obtained before transplant. This receptor was obtained from a human donor who was the organ donor for an intestinal transplant. The CDR3 reads CASSFGGNPEQFF. CDR3 DNA: TGTGCCAGCAGCTTTGGGGGAAACCCTGAGCAGTTCTTC.